The entry below gives a single T cell receptor beta chain sequence along with its context. This specimen belongs to a study of blood T cell repertoires in COVID-19. Data came from immunoSEQ multiplex PCR; TCRdb stores just in-frame clones and leaves some out. The table shows some 280,000 clones, with 89% occurring only once. The CDR3 totals 17 residues. From germline, CDR1 is LNHDA and CDR2 SQIVND (reference sequence). V shed 1 base and J 2 bases; nucleotides not matched to a gene: 11. This sequence originates from a woman in her fifties or sixties with acute or convalescent COVID-19. The specimen sequenced was peripheral blood. The chain employs TRBV19 and TRBJ2-7; 7 nucleotides match TRBD2. CDR3 amino acids: CASSIVDYGEGPYEQYF. The DNA for the CDR3 is TGTGCCAGTAGTATAGTAGATTACGGGGAGGGCCCCTACGAGCAGTACTTC.